The 9 T cell receptor beta chains reported below all come from one sample, sequenced in a study of glioma-infiltrating T cells. Amplification of TCR alpha and beta CDR3 regions from RNA used iRepertoire nested multiplex PCR. In TCRdb, the multiplex PCR reads were re-called with MiXCR into one record per CDR3 protein. The table has 90,000 or so distinct CDR3 sequences, 35% to 45% seen once. The sample consisted of glioma tissue, nonneoplastic brain tissue, or PBMCs (not recorded which). The receptors come from a human donor with low-grade glioma or glioblastoma, undergoing nonglioma brain surgery, or in good health (not recorded which).

This clonotype has at least ten counts. The gene calls are TRBV15 and TRBJ2-2; a weak D match, TRBD2 (6 bases). Germline-derived CDR1 and CDR2 are LNHNV and YYDKDF (reference sequence). This CDR3 has 12 amino acids. The V end was cut by 8 bases, the J end by 4 bases, with 8 bases between. CDR3 sequence (DNA): TGTGCCACCGGGAGGAGCACCGGGGAGCTGTTTTTT. Its protein product is CATGRSTGELFF.

A remark on this clonotype: At one end, the junction sequence differs from germline, possibly due to a read error. This chain uses TRBV4-1 with TRBJ2-1; no clear D. The CDR3 has 14 amino acids. Germline CDR1 is MGHRA and CDR2 is YSYEKL. CDR3 in amino acids: CAISQYLGYNDQFF. CDR3 nucleotides: TGCGCCATCAGCCAATATTTAGGATACAATGATCAGTTCTTC.

A word on this clonotype: One junction end does not reproduce the germline sequence, and a read error may be involved. The genes are TRBV6-2 or TRBV6-3 and TRBJ2-1; no firm D call. The CDR3 sequence is 12 residues long. CDR1 is MNHEY, CDR2 SVGEGT, per germline. This CDR3 is CASSKDPDEQLF. The CDR3 coding sequence is TGCGCCAGCAGTAAAGACCCTGACGAGCAGCTCTTC.

The gene calls are TRBV3-1 and TRBJ2-7; TRBD1 is a possible D gene (6 bases). V was clipped by 5 bases and J by 3 bases, with 23 bases between them. Germline CDR1 and CDR2: LGHDT and YNNKEL (reference sequence). This CDR3 contains 17 residues. CDR3 nucleotides: TGTGCCAGCAGCGGCGGTCCGGACAGAGACTATGGCTACGAGCAGTACTTC. Its translation is CASSGGPDRDYGYEQYF.

This clonotype was seen repeatedly, ten times or more. The chain combines TRBV4-2 with TRBJ2-2, with a weak D call TRBD1 (6 bases). Germline values: CDR1 LGHNA, CDR2 YNFKEQ. The CDR3 is made up of 16 amino acids. V lost 1 base to trimming and J lost 1 base, with 10 bases between them. The CDR3 bases are TGTGCCAGCAGCCAAGTCCCGGGACAGAACACCGGGGAGCTGTTTTTT. Protein: CASSQVPGQNTGELFF.

V is TRBV5-1 and J is TRBJ2-7; 8 bases are shared with TRBD2. With 3 bases clipped from V and 0 bases from J, the junction kept 14 bases outside the gene matches. The CDR3 has 18 amino acids. Germline CDR1 is SGHRS and CDR2 is YFSETQ. In DNA, the CDR3 is TGCGCCAGCAGCTCCGGACTAGCACGAACGGTCAGCTCCTACGAGCAGTACTTC. Amino acid sequence: CASSSGLARTVSSYEQYF.

This clonotype was detected ten times or more. The chain links TRBV12-3 or TRBV12-4 to TRBJ2-3; D not resolved. V lost 7 bases, J lost 0 bases, and 11 bases lay in between. CDR3 length: 14 residues. This chain's CDR3 is CASTLSASTDTQYF. CDR3 DNA: TGTGCCAGCACCTTGAGCGCTAGCACAGATACGCAGTATTTT.

This clonotype was seen at least ten times. The V call is TRBV28, the J call TRBJ2-5; 10 nucleotides align to TRBD1. V trimming: 6 bases; J trimming: 3 bases; junction bases outside the gene matches: 7. The germline gives CDR1 MDHEN, CDR2 SYDVKM. The CDR3 totals 15 residues. For the CDR3, the DNA is TGTGCCAGCAGCTCGACGGGACAGGGGAAAGAGACCCAGTACTTC. Its protein product is CASSSTGQGKETQYF. Drawing the rest from reference TRBV28 and TRBJ2-5, the complete variable domain is DVKVTQSSRYLVKRTGEKVFLECVQDMDHENMFWYRQDPGLGLRLIYFSYDVKMKEKGDIPEGYSVSREKKERFSLILESASTNQTSMYLCASSSTGQGKETQYFGPGTRLLVL.

This clonotype was found many times. No conserved phenylalanine or tryptophan is present at the end of the CDR3, so a read error is the likely explanation. The chain is built from TRBV7-2 and TRBJ1-3, with unresolved D. Germline CDR1 is SGHTA and CDR2 is FQGNSA. CDR3 length: 14 amino acids. Deletions cut 1 base from V and 4 bases from J, with 8 bases between. The CDR3 DNA reads TGTGCCAGCAGCTTAGGCTACTCGGGAAACACCATATATTCT. This codes for CASSLGYSGNTIYS.